The 24 T cell receptor beta chains below all came from one sample that was sequenced in a study of CD8+CD57+ T cells in acquired aplastic anemia (dated by TCRdb to 2017 to 2018). Patients chosen for sequencing had shown expansion of CD8+CD57+ cells by flow cytometry. Data came from an Illumina HiSeq 2000. Genomic DNA served as template for TCR beta VDJ combination and CDR3 sequence profiling. TCRdb reanalyzed the raw reads on its own, using fastp at Q25 for trimming and MiXCR for clone calling, and kept in-frame beta chains. Rows matching on CDR3 protein sequence are summarized as one entry with the most common DNA and genes. The sample table lists around 250,000 distinct CDR3 sequences, approximately 82% of them with a count of one. Clones ranked in the top ten supply about 41% of the sample. Sequencing was done on a sample of sorted CD4+, CD8+, or CD8+CD57+ T cells (not recorded which) from PBMCs. These receptors all come from a human donor with aplastic anemia.

Details on this clonotype: Germline is not matched at one junction end, which may reflect a read error. This chain's CDR3 is CASTKADYFYDYTF. In DNA form, the CDR3 reads TGTGCCAGCACCAAGGCCGACTACTTCTATGACTACACCTTC. The gene calls are TRBV7-3 and TRBJ1-2; the D is unclear. The CDR3 covers 14 residues. CDR1 SGHTA and CDR2 FQGTGA come from the germline V gene.

The chain carries TRBV11-2 and TRBJ2-1; the D gene is possibly TRBD2 (6 bases). The V gene's germline CDR1 is SGHAT and CDR2 FQNNGV. V shed 9 bases and J shed 2 bases, with 17 bases lying between them. The CDR3 is 15 amino acids. The DNA for the CDR3 is TGTGCCAGTAGGACACCTAGCGAGGCCTACAATGAGCAGTTCTTC. Protein product: CASRTPSEAYNEQFF.

The rearrangement joins TRBV15 to TRBJ2-1, with TRBD1 as a possible D gene (7 bases). CDR1 and CDR2 from the germline V gene are LNHNV and YYDKDF (reference sequence). There are 16 residues in the CDR3. Trimming shortened V by 10 bases and J by 9 bases, and 28 bases separated the two germline ends. CDR3: CASSWVPSGGNTEQFF. The DNA of the CDR3 is TGTGCCAGCAGTTGGGTCCCCTCAGGGGGGAACACTGAGCAGTTCTTC.

This clonotype has only a few counts. J is TRBJ2-3 and V is TRBV10-1; D is possibly TRBD1 or TRBD2 (5 bases each). The germline gives CDR1 WNHNN, CDR2 SYGVQD (reference sequence). V was clipped by 3 bases and J by 3 bases, with 13 bases between them. The CDR3 has 15 amino acids. CDR3 in amino acids: CASSDRGRGTDTQYF. Here the CDR3 DNA reads TGCGCCAGCAGTGATCGGGGACGCGGGACAGATACGCAGTATTTT.

The rearrangement uses TRBV15 and TRBJ2-5, with D possibly TRBD2 on 6 matching bases. Looked up from germline, CDR1 is LNHNV and CDR2 is YYDKDF (reference sequence). This CDR3 has 19 residues. Trimming stripped 3 bases from V and 5 bases from J, with 28 bases between. This chain's CDR3 is CATSRGSSQVGGASETQYF. The CDR3 DNA follows: TGTGCCACCAGCAGGGGCTCCAGCCAAGTTGGAGGGGCTTCTGAGACCCAGTACTTC.

The V gene is TRBV27, the J gene TRBJ2-7; 12 positions agree with TRBD2. CDR1 and CDR2 (germline): MNHEY, SMNVEV (reference sequence). CDR3 length: 13 residues. Trimming removed 3 bases from V and 10 bases from J; junction bases left unmatched: 4. CDR3 sequence: CASSLRLAGEQYF. In DNA, the CDR3 is TGTGCCAGCAGTTTGCGACTAGCGGGGGAACAGTACTTC.

Remarks on this clonotype: An end of the junction differs from the germline gene, which may be a read error. The genes are TRBV9 and TRBJ2-3; TRBD2 aligns across 9 bases. Per the germline V gene, CDR1 is SGDLS and CDR2 is YYNGEE. The CDR3 runs 13 residues. For the CDR3, the DNA is TGTGCCAGCAGCGCCGGGGCTAGCGGGAAGTCTGTTTTT. This encodes CASSAGASGKSVF.

There are a few counts of this clonotype. The V and J genes are TRBV10-3 and TRBJ1-1, with D possibly matching TRBD1 (6 bases). Trimming removed 10 bases from V and 4 bases from J, with 10 bases in between. This CDR3 has 11 residues. The germline gives CDR1 ENHRY, CDR2 SYGVKD. The DNA for the CDR3 is TGTGCCACCAAGGACAGCACTGAAGCTTTCTTT. As protein: CATKDSTEAFF.

On this clonotype: The limits of the CDR3 on the DNA are not certain, so only TCRdb's listed CDR3 is given. The J gene is TRBJ2-3, the V gene TRBV7-8; TRBD2, as called in the table, went unchecked against the DNA. In germline, CDR1 is SGHVS, CDR2 FQNEAQ. A total of 13 residues make up the CDR3, ends included. CDR3 residues: CASRVAGGADTHF.

In the case of this clonotype: The CDR3 ends on some other residue instead of the conserved phenylalanine or tryptophan, so this is likely a read error. The limits of the CDR3 on the DNA are not certain, so only TCRdb's listed CDR3 is given. The genes are TRBV24-1 and TRBJ2-7; TRBD1 is taken as the D call from the table, unchecked against the DNA. Germline CDR1 KGHDR, CDR2 SFDVKD. The CDR3 has 17 amino acids, counting both end residues. The CDR3 here is CATLAGDTGVLFFGEGS.

In its sample, this clonotype was seen once. This rearrangement joins TRBV7-9 to TRBJ2-1, with a weak D call TRBD2 (5 bases). V was shortened by 1 base and J by 13 bases, with 23 bases between the two germline ends. This CDR3 is built from 16 residues. Germline-derived CDR1 and CDR2 are SEHNR and FQNEAQ (reference sequence). The CDR3 DNA is TGTGCCAGCAGCTTAGTACCCGGGGAGCGGATCTTTGGACAGTTCTTC. Its translation is CASSLVPGERIFGQFF.

The chain uses TRBV5-8 and TRBJ2-1; D tentatively reads TRBD1 or TRBD2 (5 bases each). Germline V gene data show CDR1 as SGHTS and CDR2 as YDEGEE. Trimming pared 1 base from V and 2 bases from J, leaving 10 bases between. The CDR3 has 15 residues. The CDR3 here is CASSLLQGAYNEQFF. CDR3 in DNA: TGTGCCAGCAGCTTGCTTCAGGGAGCCTACAATGAGCAGTTCTTC.

Remarks on this clonotype: Because the CDR3's place on the DNA is in doubt, the DNA is left out and the CDR3 is given as listed by TCRdb. The chain couples TRBV9 to TRBJ2-3; the table's D call TRBD2 went unverified against the DNA. Inclusive of both ends, the CDR3 amounts to 14 amino acids. In germline, CDR1 is SGDLS, CDR2 YYNGEE. The CDR3 loop is CASSASSRGYTFDF.

V usage is TRBV24-1 and J usage is TRBJ1-5; D ambiguous. The CDR3 consists of 14 residues. The V gene's germline CDR1 is KGHDR and CDR2 SFDVKD. The V end lost 2 bases, the J end lost 3 bases, and 7 bases lay between the germline ends. The CDR3 loop is CATSDWAVNQPQHF. CDR3 nucleotides: TGTGCCACCAGTGATTGGGCCGTCAATCAGCCCCAGCATTTT.

The V gene is TRBV11-3, the J gene TRBJ2-7; D is possibly TRBD1 (5 bases). Trimming removed 1 base at V and 2 bases at J, with 9 bases between. Germline V gene data show CDR1 as SGHNT and CDR2 as YENEEA. The CDR3 is made up of 14 amino acids. The CDR3: CASSLGLTAYEQYF. DNA for the CDR3: TGTGCCAGCAGCTTAGGGCTGACAGCCTACGAGCAGTACTTC.

This chain joins TRBV5-6 and TRBJ2-5; the D is unclear. The germline CDR1 and CDR2 sequences are SGHDT and YYEEEE. This CDR3 region has 14 residues. Trimming stripped 9 bases from V and 2 bases from J, with 17 bases between. The CDR3 coding sequence is TGTGCCACCAGACAACCCAGCAAGCAAGAGACCCAGTACTTC. It translates to CATRQPSKQETQYF. Using reference TRBV5-6 and TRBJ2-5 for the parts outside the CDR3, the full variable domain is DAGVTQSPTHLIKTRGQQVTLRCSPKSGHDTVSWYQQALGQGPQFIFQYYEEEERQRGNFPDRFSGHQFPNYSSELNVNALLLGDSALYLCATRQPSKQETQYFGPGTRLLVL.

This clonotype was picked up one time. The junction departs from germline at one end; a sequencing error may be responsible. The genes are TRBV7-2 and TRBJ1-6; D gene unclear. CDR1 is SGHTA, CDR2 FQGNSA, per germline. The CDR3 has 15 residues. The CDR3 here is CATSRDPERRSPFHF. CDR3 DNA sequence: TGTGCCACCAGCAGAGACCCGGAGAGGAGATCCCCCTTCCACTTT.

This clonotype was observed a single time. The CDR3 bases are TGTGCCAGCAGTATAGCGGTGGGAGCGAAGAGTAGTTCTTTCTTT. It is translated as CASSIAVGAKSSSFF. The gene calls are TRBV7-9 and TRBJ1-1, with D unclear. Germline CDR1 and CDR2: SEHNR and FQNEAQ (reference sequence). The CDR3 has 15 amino acids. V shed 6 bases and J shed 12 bases, with 26 bases lying between them.

The chain combines TRBV7-9 with TRBJ2-3, with 7 bases lining up with TRBD2. V lost 0 bases, J lost 14 bases, and 14 bases stayed unmatched. The CDR3 is 15 residues long. Germline values: CDR1 SEHNR, CDR2 FQNEAQ (reference sequence). Here the CDR3 reads CASSLAPGERDTRYF. CDR3 DNA: TGTGCCAGCAGCTTAGCTCCCGGGGAGCGGGATACTCGGTATTTT.

V gene TRBV20-1 combines with J gene TRBJ2-1, with 7 bases that match TRBD2. The CDR3 sequence is 14 residues long. In germline, CDR1 is DFQATT, CDR2 SNEGSKA (reference sequence). V lost 6 bases, J lost 10 bases, and 15 bases stayed unmatched. The CDR3 reads CSAPSSGHGNEQFF. The CDR3, as DNA: TGCAGTGCCCCGAGTAGCGGGCATGGGAACGAGCAGTTCTTC.

A remark on this clonotype: The conserved final phenylalanine or tryptophan is absent from the CDR3, which likely points to a read error. The rearrangement links TRBV2 to TRBJ2-7, with a possible D match to TRBD1 (7 bases). The germline V gene has CDR1 SNHLY and CDR2 FYNNEI. The CDR3 is 14 amino acids. Written as DNA, the CDR3 is TGTGCCAGCAGGGAAGGCGGGACAGACTACGAGCAGTACTGC. Translation: CASREGGTDYEQYC.

The chain uses TRBV15 and TRBJ2-7, with D maybe TRBD2 (5 bases). V was cut by 0 bases and J by 5 bases, with 14 bases left in between. CDR3 length: 15 residues. Germline V gives CDR1 LNHNV, CDR2 YYDKDF (reference sequence). For the CDR3, the DNA is TGTGCCACCAGCAGAGAGGAGAGCGGTGCCCACGAGCAGTACTTC. It is translated as CATSREESGAHEQYF.

This chain joins TRBV7-9 and TRBJ2-1, with TRBD2 as a possible D gene (6 bases). Germline V gene lookup returns CDR1 SEHNR and CDR2 FQNEAQ (reference sequence). The CDR3 covers 16 residues. Trimming removed 5 bases at V and 8 bases at J, with 22 bases between. The CDR3 loop is CASSVYSGGFFDEQFF. The CDR3 bases are TGTGCCAGCAGCGTTTATAGCGGCGGGTTTTTCGATGAGCAGTTCTTC.

As to this clonotype: One end of the junction varies from germline; a read error may be responsible. V usage is TRBV9 and J usage is TRBJ2-1, with D maybe TRBD2 (6 bases). Germline CDR1 and CDR2: SGDLS and YYNGEE. The CDR3 sequence is 14 residues long. CDR3 amino acids: CASSVSGAYTELFF. The CDR3 nucleotides are TGTGCCAGCAGCGTATCGGGAGCCTACACTGAGCTGTTCTTC.